The 24 T cell receptor beta chains below were found in one sample sequenced in a study of shared clonotypes between healthy human individuals. Measured with immunoSEQ multiplex PCR; TCRdb has only the in-frame clones, and not every one. The sample has over a million clones, roughly 96% seen once; the top ten hold more than 0.9%. The sample was naive CD4+ T cells sorted from blood. As to subset: CD45RA+ positively selected. These receptors originate from a man aged 30 to 39 in good health.

Note on this clone: At the DNA level, this CDR3 is encoded by other sequences in the same sample as well. The V call is TRBV18, the J call TRBJ2-2, with D unresolved. The germline V gene encodes CDR1 KGHSH and CDR2 LQKENI. This CDR3 has 13 residues. V gave up 3 bases and J gave up 4 bases, with 6 bases separating them. The CDR3 DNA sequence: TGTGCCAGCTCACCGGCCAGCACCGGGGAGCTGTTTTTT. Its translation is CASSPASTGELFF.

V is TRBV18 and J is TRBJ2-7; 11 bases are a match to TRBD1. Germline-derived CDR1 and CDR2 are KGHSH and LQKENI. The length of the CDR3 is 14 residues. J lost 6 bases, V lost 4 bases, and 5 bases had no gene match. The CDR3 DNA reads as TGTGCCAGCTCACAGGGGACAGGGGGGATCGAGCAGTACTTC. Encoded protein: CASSQGTGGIEQYF.

As regards this clone: Other DNA sequences in the sample encode the same CDR3. V gene TRBV28 combines with J gene TRBJ2-2, with D unclear. CDR1 is MDHEN and CDR2 is SYDVKM in the germline V gene. This CDR3 is built from 12 residues. Trimming removed 7 bases at V and 0 bases at J, with 3 bases between. The CDR3 nucleotides are TGTGCCAGCACCGCGAACACCGGGGAGCTGTTTTTT. Translated, it gives CASTANTGELFF.

The genes are TRBV7-8 and TRBJ1-2, with no clear D. The length of the CDR3 is 14 residues. Trimming took off 5 bases at V and 7 bases at J, with 17 bases between the two ends. In germline, CDR1 is SGHVS, CDR2 FQNEAQ. CDR3 bases: TGTGCCAGCAGCCCACTTTTGGCCCTCAGTGGCTACACCTTC. Its translation: CASSPLLALSGYTF.

V gene TRBV6-5 combines with J gene TRBJ2-3, with D possibly matching TRBD2 (5 bases). The CDR3 extends over 15 amino acids. V was trimmed by 10 bases and J by 2 bases, leaving 19 bases between them. CDR1 is MNHEY, CDR2 SVGAGI, per germline. The CDR3 bases are TGTGCCAACAGCCCCCGGACTTCACTCACAGATACGCAGTATTTT. It yields the protein CANSPRTSLTDTQYF.

The rearrangement joins TRBV2 to TRBJ1-5, with D possibly being TRBD1 (5 bases). The ends were cut back, 6 bases at V and 5 bases at J, with 11 bases in the middle. Germline V gene lookup returns CDR1 SNHLY and CDR2 FYNNEI. The CDR3 is 13 residues long. Here the CDR3 reads CASSEWGDQPQHF. Written as DNA, the CDR3 is TGTGCCAGCAGCGAGTGGGGGGATCAGCCCCAGCATTTT.

The chain joins TRBV5-1 to TRBJ2-7; TRBD2 matches 10 bases. The trim removed 4 bases at V and 5 bases at J, leaving 9 bases unmatched. This CDR3 has 15 amino acids. In germline, CDR1 is SGHRS, CDR2 YFSETQ. The CDR3 DNA sequence: TGCGCCAGCAGCATCGGACTAGCGGACGGGAACGAGCAGTACTTC. It is translated as CASSIGLADGNEQYF.

The chain employs TRBV28 and TRBJ1-1; 11 bases match TRBD1. Per the germline V gene, CDR1 is MDHEN and CDR2 is SYDVKM. The junction had 6 bases not matched to a gene; V was cut back by 8 bases and J by 10 bases. This CDR3 is 12 amino acids long. The CDR3 nucleotides are TGTGCCAGCGGACAGGGGGCGAAGGGAGCTTTCTTT. This codes for CASGQGAKGAFF.

The chain is built from TRBV9 and TRBJ2-5; D perhaps matches TRBD2 (6 bases). The CDR3 sequence is 14 residues long. CDR1 and CDR2 (germline): SGDLS, YYNGEE. The ends were cut back, 2 bases at V and 5 bases at J, with 13 bases in the middle. Written as DNA, the CDR3 is TGTGCCAGCAGCGTCTCTAGCGTGGGGGAGACCCAGTACTTC. This codes for CASSVSSVGETQYF.

The chain couples TRBV7-8 to TRBJ1-2; 9 bases fit TRBD1. The J segment lost 5 bases and the V segment lost 1 base, leaving 5 bases of the junction unmatched. The CDR3 is made up of 15 amino acids. Looked up from germline, CDR1 is SGHVS and CDR2 is FQNEAQ. The CDR3 sequence is CASSLGGQGSYGYTF. CDR3 nucleotides: TGTGCCAGCAGCTTAGGGGGACAGGGAAGTTATGGCTACACCTTC.

J is TRBJ2-5 and V is TRBV5-1; 7 positions match TRBD2. V shed 1 base, J shed 5 bases, and the junction held 8 bases outside the gene matches. The CDR3 extends over 15 amino acids. Germline CDR1 is SGHRS and CDR2 is YFSETQ. This CDR3 is CASSLSLAEGETQYF. In nucleotides, the CDR3 is TGCGCCAGCAGCTTGTCCCTAGCGGAGGGGGAGACCCAGTACTTC.

The V gene is TRBV30, the J gene TRBJ1-5; the D gene is possibly TRBD1 (6 bases). Looked up from germline, CDR1 is GTSNPN and CDR2 is SVGIG (reference sequence). Trimming took off 0 bases at V and 6 bases at J, with 15 bases between the two ends. There are 15 residues in the CDR3. This chain's CDR3 is CAWSVSGGRGQPQHF. Here the CDR3 DNA reads TGTGCCTGGAGTGTTTCGGGGGGGCGAGGTCAGCCCCAGCATTTT.

The V gene is TRBV7-8, the J gene TRBJ1-2; 7 bases map to TRBD1. CDR1 and CDR2 (germline): SGHVS, FQNEAQ. Trimming cost V 0 bases and J 9 bases; bases outside gene matches: 7. The CDR3 consists of 14 residues. The CDR3 spells CASSLALRGRSYTF. The CDR3 DNA reads as TGTGCCAGCAGCTTAGCGTTGAGGGGGCGTAGCTACACCTTC.

In this sample, this clone turned up once. The chain employs TRBV4-3 and TRBJ1-2; D is unclear. Germline V lookup: CDR1 LGHNA, CDR2 YSLEER. The CDR3 totals 12 residues. V was clipped by 4 bases and J by 8 bases, with 11 bases between them. The CDR3 loop reads CASSRDGGGYTF. The CDR3 nucleotides are TGCGCCAGCAGCCGAGACGGAGGAGGCTACACCTTC.

This rearrangement joins TRBV11-2 to TRBJ1-2; D not resolved. CDR1 is SGHAT and CDR2 is FQNNGV in the germline V gene. Deletions cut 4 bases from V and 0 bases from J, with 18 bases between. The CDR3 has 17 residues. This CDR3 reads CASSYKIWGPANYGYTF. The DNA for the CDR3 is TGTGCCAGCAGCTACAAGATTTGGGGTCCAGCTAACTATGGCTACACCTTC.

Worth noting for this clone: Other DNA sequences in this specimen translate into the identical CDR3. V is TRBV7-8 and J is TRBJ2-7, with 11 bases that match TRBD2. V lost 3 bases to trimming and J lost 3 bases; unmatched junction nucleotides: 1. The length of the CDR3 is 14 residues. Germline CDR1 reads SGHVS; CDR2 reads FQNEAQ. The CDR3 loop is CASSLGLADYEQYF. The DNA of the CDR3 is TGTGCCAGCAGCTTGGGACTAGCGGACTACGAGCAGTACTTC.

The genes are TRBV14 and TRBJ1-3, with D hard to call. Germline CDR1 reads SGHDN; CDR2 reads FVKESK. The CDR3 sequence is 12 residues long. The V end lost 1 base, the J end lost 4 bases, and 2 bases lay between the germline ends. The CDR3 reads CASSQVGNTIYF. CDR3 DNA: TGTGCCAGCAGCCAAGTAGGAAACACCATATATTTT.

J is TRBJ1-4 and V is TRBV7-9; 8 bases are a match to TRBD1. V trimming: 5 bases; J trimming: 5 bases; junction bases outside the gene matches: 4. The CDR3 contains 14 residues. Germline V gene sequence: CDR1 SEHNR, CDR2 FQNEAQ (reference sequence). The CDR3 DNA follows: TGTGCCAGCAGCCGAGGGACAGGCAATGAAAAACTGTTTTTT. Encoded protein: CASSRGTGNEKLFF.

The table lists this clone with a count of one. Different DNA sequences within this sample yield the same CDR3. The chain has TRBV10-2 and TRBJ2-3; D not certain. The CDR3 length is 10 residues. Germline-derived CDR1 and CDR2 are WSHSY and SAAADI. With 8 bases removed from V and 5 bases from J, the gap between germline ends came to 5 bases. This chain's CDR3 is CASGVDTQYF. The CDR3 region has the DNA TGCGCCAGCGGTGTAGATACGCAGTATTTT.

This chain links TRBV5-4 with TRBJ2-7; TRBD2 agrees at 13 bases. CDR1 and CDR2 (germline): SGHNT, YYREEE (reference sequence). Trimming at V came to 4 bases and at J to 7 bases, leaving 11 bases not matched to a gene. The CDR3 consists of 16 residues. This CDR3 reads CASSATPGLAGVEQYF. In DNA form, the CDR3 reads TGTGCCAGCAGCGCAACGCCAGGACTAGCGGGAGTGGAGCAGTACTTC.

Remarks on this clone: The sample carries other DNA sequences with the same CDR3. The gene calls are TRBV5-1 and TRBJ1-2, with a weak D call TRBD1 (6 bases). CDR3 length: 13 amino acids. The germline CDR1 and CDR2 sequences are SGHRS and YFSETQ. The V and J ends lost 0 bases and 3 bases respectively, with 6 bases between them. The CDR3 sequence is CASSLGQDYGYTF. CDR3 coding DNA: TGCGCCAGCAGCTTGGGACAGGACTATGGCTACACCTTC.

The chain carries TRBV2 and TRBJ2-7; D unresolved. The V gene's germline CDR1 is SNHLY and CDR2 FYNNEI. V lost 3 bases, J lost 4 bases, and 13 bases lay in between. CDR3 length: 14 residues. CDR3 protein: CASSDHRPVYEQYF. CDR3 nucleotides: TGTGCCAGCAGTGACCACCGCCCGGTTTACGAGCAGTACTTC.

This clone has a handful of counts. The chain links TRBV10-2 to TRBJ2-7; 8 nucleotides agree with TRBD1. The CDR3 consists of 16 residues. Germline values: CDR1 WSHSY, CDR2 SAAADI. V shed 2 bases and J 0 bases; nucleotides not matched to a gene: 6. The CDR3: CASSERGQARSYEQYF. In DNA, the CDR3 is TGCGCCAGCAGTGAGAGGGGACAGGCCCGCTCCTACGAGCAGTACTTC.

This sequence joins TRBV18 and TRBJ1-1; D is undetermined. The CDR3 runs 14 residues. Germline CDR1 is KGHSH and CDR2 is LQKENI. The V end was cut by 3 bases, the J end by 3 bases, with 11 bases between. CDR3 nucleotides: TGTGCCAGCTCACCTTACAACACAGACACTGAAGCTTTCTTT. This gives the protein CASSPYNTDTEAFF. Combining the CDR3 with reference TRBV18 and TRBJ1-1 gives the whole variable domain NAGVMQNPRHLVRRRGQEARLRCSPMKGHSHVYWYRQLPEEGLKFMVYLQKENIIDESGMPKERFSAEFPKEGPSILRIQQVVRGDSAAYFCASSPYNTDTEAFFGQGTRLTVV.